Given below is one T cell receptor (beta chain) in context. The data were obtained in a study of control samples from healthy donors and cancer patients. Sequencing used immunoSEQ multiplex PCR; TCRdb keeps in-frame clones, though not all of them. This sample carries some 45,000 clones, about 91% of them seen once, and the ten largest clones take 22%. The V gene end was trimmed by 4 bases and the J gene end by 4 bases; junction bases not matched to a gene: 4. The germline V gene has CDR1 MGHRA and CDR2 YSYEKL. The CDR3 totals 14 residues. The TCR originated in a woman between 35 and 50 years old with head and neck cancer. The chain joins TRBV4-1 to TRBJ1-3; 7 bases are shared with TRBD1. The sample taken for sequencing was PBMCs. This chain's CDR3 is CASSPDRYGNTIYF. The CDR3 nucleotides are TGCGCCAGCAGCCCGGACAGGTACGGAAACACCATATATTTT.